These T cell receptor beta chains were read from a single sample in a study of cytomegalovirus exposure and HLA in healthy donors. The protocol was immunoSEQ multiplex PCR, while the TCRdb copy is restricted to in-frame clones and leaves out a portion. The table includes around 140,000 clones, 65% to 80% detected once. Sequences were obtained from PBMCs. Source of these receptors: a man aged 40-49 years in good health and CMV-seropositive. CDR3s include the opening cysteine and the closing phenylalanine or tryptophan. A D gene is named only where the DNA matches it firmly. Clone sizes are given selectively: once, few, many, or a class where the clone is expanded.

j_call clone_size d_call cdr3_length v_call cdr3_nt cdr3_aa
TRBJ2-5 NA TRBD1 13 TRBV19 TGTGCTTCGGGGACAGGGGGCCATGAGACCCAGTACTTC CASGTGGHETQYF
TRBJ2-7 NA TRBD2 12 TRBV10-3 TGTGCCGGGGGACTAGGTTTGAGCGAGCAGTACTTC CAGGLGLSEQYF
TRBJ2-1 NA NA 15 TRBV21-1 TGTGCCAGCAGGGAACCGGGACAGGAGGGGAATGAGCAGTTCTTC CASREPGQEGNEQFF
TRBJ2-3 once TRBD2 15 TRBV14 TGTGCCAGCAGCCAAGCCACTAGCGGGGCAGATACGCAGTATTTT CASSQATSGADTQYF
TRBJ1-1 NA NA 11 TRBV7-2 TGTGCCAGCAGCCCGGCTGGGCCGGCTTTCTTT CASSPAGPAFF
TRBJ2-2 NA NA 18 TRBV11-1 TGTGCCAGCAGCTTTCCGGGCGATTGGTCTGGAGGTACCGGGGAGCTGTTTTTT CASSFPGDWSGGTGELFF
TRBJ2-1 NA NA 14 TRBV28 TGTGCCAGCAGTTTTGGGGGCGATCTTGACGAGCAGTTCTTC CASSFGGDLDEQFF
TRBJ2-1 NA NA 14 TRBV5-6 TGTGCCAGCAGCTTGGGGACGGGATACAATGAGCAATTCTTC CASSLGTGYNEQFF
TRBJ2-1 few TRBD2 15 TRBV19 TGTGCCAGTGGATCCGGGACTACCTCAGTCAATGAGCAGTTCTTC CASGSGTTSVNEQFF
TRBJ2-3 NA NA 15 TRBV2 TGTGCCAGCAGTGTATTCGGGCTAGCGACGGATACGCAGTATTTT CASSVFGLATDTQYF
TRBJ2-5 NA NA 15 TRBV19 TGTGCCAGTAGTATTTGGGGGGACAGACAAGAGACCCAGTACTTC CASSIWGDRQETQYF
TRBJ1-2 once TRBD1 15 TRBV10-3 TGTGCCATCAGTGAGTTCCGGGACAGGGAGAATGGCTACACCTTC CAISEFRDRENGYTF
TRBJ1-1 NA NA 12 TRBV28 TGTGCCAGCAGGTCCGGGACTTCTGAAGCTTTCTTT CASRSGTSEAFF
TRBJ2-7 NA NA 14 TRBV5-4 TGTGCCAGCAGTCCGGACAGTTGGGCCGACGAGCAGTACTTC CASSPDSWADEQYF
TRBJ2-6 NA TRBD2 18 TRBV10-3 TGTGCCATCAGCAAGGGTATAGCGGGAGCTTTTGGGGCCAACGTCCTGACTTTC CAISKGIAGAFGANVLTF
TRBJ2-2 NA NA 15 TRBV5-1 TGCGCCAGCAGCTTGGGACAGCCTTACACCGGGGAGCTGTTTTTT CASSLGQPYTGELFF
TRBJ2-3 NA TRBD2 15 TRBV5-4 TGTGCCAGCAGCAAGACTAGCGAGGCAACAGATACGCAGTATTTT CASSKTSEATDTQYF
TRBJ2-7 NA TRBD2 15 TRBV10-2 TGCGCCAGCAGGGACCCGGGACTAGCTGCCTACGAGCAGTACTTC CASRDPGLAAYEQYF
TRBJ2-1 once TRBD1 15 TRBV6-5 TGTGCCAGCAGTTTGGGACAGGGCGAAAACAATGAGCAGTTCTTC CASSLGQGENNEQFF
TRBJ1-5 NA TRBD1 14 TRBV19 TGTGCCAGTACCCCGACAGGGAACAATCAGCCCCAGCATTTT CASTPTGNNQPQHF
TRBJ2-7 NA NA 12 TRBV15 TGTGCCACCAGTAAACATACCTACGAGCAGTACTTC CATSKHTYEQYF
TRBJ2-3 NA NA 14 TRBV6-1 TGTGCCAGTAAAATCCCGACTAGCACAGATACGCAGTATTTT CASKIPTSTDTQYF
TRBJ2-5 NA NA 15 TRBV4-3 TGCGCCAGCAGCCAAGATCAGGAGGCTGAGCAGACCCAGTACTTC CASSQDQEAEQTQYF
TRBJ2-3 NA TRBD2 14 TRBV6-6 TGTGCCAGCAGAGATAGCGGGGGCACAGATACGCAGTATTTT CASRDSGGTDTQYF
TRBJ2-1 NA NA 15 TRBV13 TGTGCCAGCAGCTTAGCGGGGTTATCCTACAATGAGCAGTTCTTC CASSLAGLSYNEQFF
TRBJ2-7 NA NA 14 TRBV9 TGTGCCAGCAGCGTAGAGAGAACCTCCTACGAGCAGTACTTC CASSVERTSYEQYF
TRBJ2-1 NA TRBD2 15 TRBV5-1 TGCGCCAGCAGCGTAGCCGGCGGGAGCCGGGATGAGCAGTTCTTC CASSVAGGSRDEQFF
TRBJ1-5 NA NA 17 TRBV29-1 TGCAGCGTCTTGTTTGGAGACCAGGGGTATAGCAATCAGCCCCAGCATTTT CSVLFGDQGYSNQPQHF
TRBJ2-7 NA NA 15 TRBV10-3 TGTGCCATCAGTGAGTCGGACAGAGGGCCCTACGAGCAGTACTTC CAISESDRGPYEQYF
TRBJ2-7 NA NA 14 TRBV7-2 TGTGCCAGCAGCCACGCTAGGAAATCCGACGAGCAGTACTTC CASSHARKSDEQYF
TRBJ2-1 NA NA 19 TRBV4-2 TGTGCCAGCAGCCCCCCGAGTAGCGGATCCTTAAGCTCCTACAATGAGCAGTTCTTC CASSPPSSGSLSSYNEQFF
TRBJ2-1 NA TRBD2 15 TRBV6-1 TGTGCCAGCAGATTAGCGGGAGTATTTTCCAATGAGCAGTTCTTC CASRLAGVFSNEQFF
TRBJ2-1 few TRBD2 15 TRBV10-2 TGCGCCAGCAGACTAGCGGCTAGCTCCTACAATGAGCAGTTCTTC CASRLAASSYNEQFF
TRBJ2-7 NA NA 15 TRBV5-4 TGTGCCAGCAGGGGCGACCGGGGTTCATCCTACGAGCAGTACTTC CASRGDRGSSYEQYF
TRBJ2-7 NA TRBD2 15 TRBV30 TGTGCCTGGAGTGTACCCCGCGGGAGGGCCTACGAGCAGTACTTC CAWSVPRGRAYEQYF